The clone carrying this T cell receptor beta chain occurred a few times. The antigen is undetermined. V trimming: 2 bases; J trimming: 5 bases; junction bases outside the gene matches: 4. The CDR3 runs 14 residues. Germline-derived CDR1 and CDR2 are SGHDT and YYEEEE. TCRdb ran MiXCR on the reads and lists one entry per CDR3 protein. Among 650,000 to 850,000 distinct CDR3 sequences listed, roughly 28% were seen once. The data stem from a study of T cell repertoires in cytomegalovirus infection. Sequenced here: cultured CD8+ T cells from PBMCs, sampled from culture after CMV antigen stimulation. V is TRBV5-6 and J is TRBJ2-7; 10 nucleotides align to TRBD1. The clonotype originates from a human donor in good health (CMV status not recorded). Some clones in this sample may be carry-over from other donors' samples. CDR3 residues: CASSFGTGVHEQYV. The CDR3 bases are TGTGCCAGCAGCTTTGGGACAGGGGTCCACGAGCAGTACGTC.